This entry features one T cell receptor beta chain sequence. This sample was taken from a study of blood T cell repertoires in COVID-19. Clones were sequenced by immunoSEQ multiplex PCR, and TCRdb holds only the in-frame ones, with some missing. The sample includes under 250,000 clones, around 86% of them seen just once. The ends were cut back, 0 bases at V and 4 bases at J, with 4 bases in the middle. Germline-derived CDR1 and CDR2 are SGHTA and FQGNSA. The CDR3 extends over 14 amino acids. The source material was PBMCs or T cells enriched from blood (not recorded which). The genes are TRBV7-2 and TRBJ1-6, with D unclear. This TCR derives from a woman in her fifties or sixties with acute COVID-19. The CDR3 here is CASSLAGYNSPLHF. The CDR3 bases are TGTGCCAGCAGCTTAGCCGGGTATAATTCACCCCTCCACTTT. The full variable domain, rest sourced from reference TRBV7-2 and TRBJ1-6, is GAGVSQSPSNKVTEKGKDVELRCDPISGHTALYWYRQSLGQGLEFLIYFQGNSAPDKSGLPSDRFSAERTGGSVSTLTIQRTQQEDSAVYLCASSLAGYNSPLHFGNGTRLTVT.